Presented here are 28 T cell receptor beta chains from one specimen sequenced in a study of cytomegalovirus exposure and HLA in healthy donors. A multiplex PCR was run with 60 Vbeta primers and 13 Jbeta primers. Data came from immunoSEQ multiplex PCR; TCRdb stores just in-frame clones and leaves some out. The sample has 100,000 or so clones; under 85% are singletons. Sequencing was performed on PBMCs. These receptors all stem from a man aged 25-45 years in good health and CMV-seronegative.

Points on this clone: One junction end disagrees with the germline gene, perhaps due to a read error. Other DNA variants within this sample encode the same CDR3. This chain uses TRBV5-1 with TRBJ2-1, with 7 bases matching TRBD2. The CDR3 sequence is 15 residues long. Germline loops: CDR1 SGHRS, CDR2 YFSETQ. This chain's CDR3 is CASSLGGGSYNEQFF. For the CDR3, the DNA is TGCGCCAGCAGTTTGGGCGGGGGCTCCTACAATGAGCAGTTCTTC.

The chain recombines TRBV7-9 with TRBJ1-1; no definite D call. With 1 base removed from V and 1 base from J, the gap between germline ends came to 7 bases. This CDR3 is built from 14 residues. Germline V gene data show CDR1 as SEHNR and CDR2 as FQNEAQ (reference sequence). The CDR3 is CASSLGGQNTEAFF. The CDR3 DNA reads TGTGCCAGCAGCTTAGGAGGTCAGAACACTGAAGCTTTCTTT.

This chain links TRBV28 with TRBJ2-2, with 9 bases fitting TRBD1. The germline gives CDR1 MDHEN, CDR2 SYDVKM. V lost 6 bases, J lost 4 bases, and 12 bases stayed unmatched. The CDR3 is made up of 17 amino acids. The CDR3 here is CASRSTAGTGRTGELFF. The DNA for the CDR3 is TGTGCCAGCAGATCTACTGCCGGGACAGGGCGCACCGGGGAGCTGTTTTTT.

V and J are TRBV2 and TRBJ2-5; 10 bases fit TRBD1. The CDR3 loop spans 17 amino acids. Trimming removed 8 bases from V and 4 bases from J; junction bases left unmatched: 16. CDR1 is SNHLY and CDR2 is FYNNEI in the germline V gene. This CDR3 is CASAWSRDRGLGETQYF. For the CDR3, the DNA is TGTGCCAGCGCTTGGTCCCGGGACAGGGGATTGGGAGAGACCCAGTACTTC.

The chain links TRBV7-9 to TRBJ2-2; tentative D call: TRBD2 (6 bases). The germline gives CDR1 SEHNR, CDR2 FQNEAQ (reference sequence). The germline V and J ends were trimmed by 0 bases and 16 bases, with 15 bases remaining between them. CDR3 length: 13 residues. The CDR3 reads CASSLAGRERQFF. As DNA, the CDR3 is TGTGCCAGCAGCTTAGCCGGACGGGAGCGGCAGTTTTTT.

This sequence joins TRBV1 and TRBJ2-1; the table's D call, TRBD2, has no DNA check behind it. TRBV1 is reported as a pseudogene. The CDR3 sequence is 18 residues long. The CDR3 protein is CTSSQASGRGGLYNEQFF. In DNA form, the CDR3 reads TGCACCAGCAGCCAAGCGTCCGGGCGGGGGGGCCTCTACAATGAGCAGTTCTTC.

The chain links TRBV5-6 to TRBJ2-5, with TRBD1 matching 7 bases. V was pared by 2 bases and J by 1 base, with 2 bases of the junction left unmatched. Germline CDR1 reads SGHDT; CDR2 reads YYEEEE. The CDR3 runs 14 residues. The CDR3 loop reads CASSLTGAQETQYF. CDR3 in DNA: TGTGCCAGCAGCTTAACAGGGGCCCAAGAGACCCAGTACTTC.

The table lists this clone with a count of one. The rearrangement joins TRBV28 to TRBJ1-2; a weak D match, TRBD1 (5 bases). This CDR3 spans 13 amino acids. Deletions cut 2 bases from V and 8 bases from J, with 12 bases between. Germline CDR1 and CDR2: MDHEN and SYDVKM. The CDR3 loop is CASSLVRERGYTF. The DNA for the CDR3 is TGTGCCAGCAGTTTAGTCAGGGAAAGGGGCTACACCTTC.

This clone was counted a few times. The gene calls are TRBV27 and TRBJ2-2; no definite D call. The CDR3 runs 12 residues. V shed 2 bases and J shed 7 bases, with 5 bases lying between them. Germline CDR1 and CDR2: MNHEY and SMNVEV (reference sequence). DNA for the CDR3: TGTGCCAGCAGTTTAGTTAACGGGGAGCTGTTTTTT. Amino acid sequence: CASSLVNGELFF.

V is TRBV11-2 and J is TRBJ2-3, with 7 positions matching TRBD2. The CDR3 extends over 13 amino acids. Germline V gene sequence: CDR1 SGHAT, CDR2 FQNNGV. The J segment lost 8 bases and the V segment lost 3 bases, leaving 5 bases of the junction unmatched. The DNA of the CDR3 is TGTGCCAGCAGCTTGGCGGGAGCGCGTACGCAGTATTTT. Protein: CASSLAGARTQYF.

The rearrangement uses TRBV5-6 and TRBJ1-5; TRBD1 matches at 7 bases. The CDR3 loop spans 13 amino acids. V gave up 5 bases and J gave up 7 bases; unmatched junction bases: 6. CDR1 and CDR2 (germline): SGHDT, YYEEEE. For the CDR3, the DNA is TGTGCCAGCAGTGCAGGACAGGTCCAGCCCCAGCATTTT. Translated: CASSAGQVQPQHF.

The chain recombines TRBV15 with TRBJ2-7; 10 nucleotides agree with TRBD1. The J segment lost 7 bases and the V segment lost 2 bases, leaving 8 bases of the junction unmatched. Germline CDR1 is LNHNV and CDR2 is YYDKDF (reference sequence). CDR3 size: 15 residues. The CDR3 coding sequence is TGTGCCACCAGCAGACGAGACAGGGGGCCAGGAGAGCAGTACTTC. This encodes CATSRRDRGPGEQYF.

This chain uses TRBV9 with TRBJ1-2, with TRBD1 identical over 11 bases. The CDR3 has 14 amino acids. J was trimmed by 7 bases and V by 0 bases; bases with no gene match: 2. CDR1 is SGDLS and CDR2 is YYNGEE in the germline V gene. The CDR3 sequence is CASSVGDRGAGYTF. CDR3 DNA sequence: TGTGCCAGCAGCGTAGGGGACAGGGGGGCTGGCTACACCTTC.

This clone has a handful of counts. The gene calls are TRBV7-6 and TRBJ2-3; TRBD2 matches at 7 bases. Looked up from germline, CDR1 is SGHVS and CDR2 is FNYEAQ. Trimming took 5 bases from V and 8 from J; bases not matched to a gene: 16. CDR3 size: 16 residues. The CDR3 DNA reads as TGTGCCAGCAGCCGTACGTCGGCGGCCGGGGGGAGTACGCAGTATTTT. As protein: CASSRTSAAGGSTQYF.

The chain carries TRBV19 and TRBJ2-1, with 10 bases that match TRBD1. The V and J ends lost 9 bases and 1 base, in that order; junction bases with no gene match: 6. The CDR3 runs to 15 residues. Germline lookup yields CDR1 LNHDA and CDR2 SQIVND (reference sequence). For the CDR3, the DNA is TGTGCCAGCGCCCCGGGACAGGGGTCCTACAATGAGCAGTTCTTC. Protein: CASAPGQGSYNEQFF. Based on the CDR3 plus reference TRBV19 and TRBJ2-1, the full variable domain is DGGITQSPKYLFRKEGQNVTLSCEQNLNHDAMYWYRQDPGQGLRLIYYSQIVNDFQKGDIAEGYSVSREKKESFPLTVTSAQKNPTAFYLCASAPGQGSYNEQFFGPGTRLTVL.

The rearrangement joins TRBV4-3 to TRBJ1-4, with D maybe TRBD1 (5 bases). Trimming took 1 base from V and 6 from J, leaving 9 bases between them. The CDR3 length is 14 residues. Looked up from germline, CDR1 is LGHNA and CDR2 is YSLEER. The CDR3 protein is CASSQVGGDEKLFF. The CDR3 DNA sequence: TGCGCCAGCAGCCAAGTGGGGGGGGATGAAAAACTGTTTTTT.

The CDR3 is CASSDSYTGYTF. DNA for the CDR3: TGTGCCAGCAGTGACAGTTACACGGGCTACACCTTC. The rearrangement uses TRBV6-4 and TRBJ1-2; D is ambiguous. Looked up from germline, CDR1 is MRHNA and CDR2 is SNTAGT. The V gene lost 2 bases and the J gene lost 8 bases, with 9 bases spanning the gap. The CDR3 has 12 amino acids.

CDR3 sequence: CASTLRGGYTDTQYF. The CDR3 DNA sequence: TGTGCCAGCACCTTGCGGGGCGGATACACAGATACGCAGTATTTT. V usage is TRBV2 and J usage is TRBJ2-3; D might be TRBD2 (6 bases). V lost 7 bases, J lost 2 bases, and 16 bases lay in between. The CDR3 is 15 residues long. Germline V CDR1 and CDR2: SNHLY, FYNNEI.

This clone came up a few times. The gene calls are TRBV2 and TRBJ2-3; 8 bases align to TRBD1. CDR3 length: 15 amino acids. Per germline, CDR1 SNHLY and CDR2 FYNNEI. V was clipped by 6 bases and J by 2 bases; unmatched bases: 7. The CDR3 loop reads CASSVRDRSTDTQYF. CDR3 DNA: TGTGCCAGCAGCGTCCGGGACAGGTCCACAGATACGCAGTATTTT.

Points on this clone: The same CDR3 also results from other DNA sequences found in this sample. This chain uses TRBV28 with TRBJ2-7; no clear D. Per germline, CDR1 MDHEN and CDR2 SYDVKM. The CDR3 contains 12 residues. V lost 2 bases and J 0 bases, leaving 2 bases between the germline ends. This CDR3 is CASSLLSYEQYF. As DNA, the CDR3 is TGTGCCAGCAGTTTACTCTCCTACGAGCAGTACTTC.

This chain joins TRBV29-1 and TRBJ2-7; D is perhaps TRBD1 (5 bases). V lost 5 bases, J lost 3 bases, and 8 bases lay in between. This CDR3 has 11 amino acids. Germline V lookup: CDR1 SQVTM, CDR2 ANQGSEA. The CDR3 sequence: CSVQQVYEQYF. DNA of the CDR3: TGCAGCGTTCAACAGGTCTACGAGCAGTACTTC.

CDR3 sequence: CASSVSTLAGGLTDTQYF. The CDR3, as DNA: TGTGCCAGCAGCGTAAGTACTCTAGCGGGAGGACTCACAGATACGCAGTATTTT. The V gene is TRBV9, the J gene TRBJ2-3; 11 bases agree with TRBD2. Trimming at V came to 1 base and at J to 2 bases, leaving 9 bases not matched to a gene. The CDR3 consists of 18 residues. CDR1 and CDR2 from the germline V gene are SGDLS and YYNGEE.

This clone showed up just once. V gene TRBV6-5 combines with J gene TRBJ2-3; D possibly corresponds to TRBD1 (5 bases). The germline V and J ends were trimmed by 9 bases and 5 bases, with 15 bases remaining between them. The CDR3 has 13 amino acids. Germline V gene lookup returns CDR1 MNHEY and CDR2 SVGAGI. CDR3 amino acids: CASEGDSLDTQYF. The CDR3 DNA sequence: TGTGCCAGTGAAGGGGATAGTTTAGATACGCAGTATTTT.

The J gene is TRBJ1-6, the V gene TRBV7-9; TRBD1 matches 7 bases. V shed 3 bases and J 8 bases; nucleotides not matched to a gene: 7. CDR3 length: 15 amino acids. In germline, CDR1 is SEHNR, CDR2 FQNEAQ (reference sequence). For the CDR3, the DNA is TGTGCCAGCAGCTTCGAGGGGGCTGGGGATTCACCCCTCCACTTT. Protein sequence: CASSFEGAGDSPLHF.

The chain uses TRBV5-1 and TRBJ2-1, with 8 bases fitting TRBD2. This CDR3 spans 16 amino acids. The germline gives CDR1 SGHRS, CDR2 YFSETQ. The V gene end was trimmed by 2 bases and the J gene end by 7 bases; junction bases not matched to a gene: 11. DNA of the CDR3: TGCGCCAGCAGCTTACAGCCGGGACTAGTTCCGAATGAGCAGTTCTTC. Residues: CASSLQPGLVPNEQFF. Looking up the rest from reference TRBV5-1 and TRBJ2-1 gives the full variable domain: KAGVTQTPRYLIKTRGQQVTLSCSPISGHRSVSWYQQTPGQGLQFLFEYFSETQRNKGNFPGRFSGRQFSNSRSEMNVSTLELGDSALYLCASSLQPGLVPNEQFFGPGTRLTVL.

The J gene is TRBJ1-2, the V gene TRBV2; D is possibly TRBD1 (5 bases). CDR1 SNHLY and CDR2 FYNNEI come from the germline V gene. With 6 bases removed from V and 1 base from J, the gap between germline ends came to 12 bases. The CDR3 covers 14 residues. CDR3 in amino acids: CASRPRQGNYGYTF. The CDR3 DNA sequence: TGTGCCAGCAGGCCAAGGCAGGGTAACTATGGCTACACCTTC.

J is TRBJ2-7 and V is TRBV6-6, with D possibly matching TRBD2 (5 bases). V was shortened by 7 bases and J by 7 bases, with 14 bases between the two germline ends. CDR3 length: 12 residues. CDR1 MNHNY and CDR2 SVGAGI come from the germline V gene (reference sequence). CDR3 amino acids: CASNPEGGEQYF. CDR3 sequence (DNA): TGTGCCAGCAACCCGGAAGGAGGAGAGCAGTACTTC.

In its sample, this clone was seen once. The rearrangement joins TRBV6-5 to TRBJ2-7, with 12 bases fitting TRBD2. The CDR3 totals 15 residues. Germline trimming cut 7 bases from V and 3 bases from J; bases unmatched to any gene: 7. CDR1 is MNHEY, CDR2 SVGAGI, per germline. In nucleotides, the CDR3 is TGTGCCAGCACCGGGACTAGCGGGCTAGACTACGAGCAGTACTTC. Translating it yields CASTGTSGLDYEQYF.